This record looks at one TCR beta chain sequence and its context. The method was immunoSEQ multiplex PCR; TCRdb's version includes in-frame clones alone and lacks a portion of them. The sample gives 70,000 to 90,000 clones, 75% to 90% of which show up once; more than 7% is in the top ten. This entry belongs to a study of blood T cell repertoires in COVID-19. The sequenced sample consisted of peripheral blood. The clonotype was recovered from a man aged 55 to 69 with acute or convalescent COVID-19.

CDR3 region: CASSVVGGGRADTQYF. The CDR3 coding sequence is TGTGCCAGCAGCGTAGTTGGCGGGGGGCGCGCAGATACGCAGTATTTT. This chain connects TRBV9 to TRBJ2-3; 8 bases match TRBD2. This CDR3 spans 16 amino acids. V shed 0 bases and J 4 bases; nucleotides not matched to a gene: 7. The V gene's germline CDR1 is SGDLS and CDR2 YYNGEE.